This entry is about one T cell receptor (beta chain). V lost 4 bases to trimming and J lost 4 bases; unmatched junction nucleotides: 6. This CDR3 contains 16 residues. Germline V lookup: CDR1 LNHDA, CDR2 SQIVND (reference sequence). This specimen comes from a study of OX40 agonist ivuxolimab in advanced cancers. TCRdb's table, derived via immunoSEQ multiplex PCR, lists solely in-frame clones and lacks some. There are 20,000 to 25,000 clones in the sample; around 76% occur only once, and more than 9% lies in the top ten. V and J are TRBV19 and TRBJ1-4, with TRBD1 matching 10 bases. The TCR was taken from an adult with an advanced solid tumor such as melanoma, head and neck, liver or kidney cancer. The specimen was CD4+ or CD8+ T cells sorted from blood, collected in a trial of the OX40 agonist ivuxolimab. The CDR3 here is CASSRDRGTINEKLFF. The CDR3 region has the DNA TGTGCCAGTAGTAGGGACAGGGGAACAATTAATGAAAAACTGTTTTTT.